Following are 19 T cell receptor beta chains from one sample sequenced in a study of siplizumab effects on memory and regulatory T cells. Here immunoSEQ multiplex PCR was the method, and the copy in TCRdb shows in-frame clones only, minus some. Seen here are under 130,000 clones, just over 90% observed once, and the top ten hold approximately 0.32%. The sequencing sample was made of CD4+ T cells sorted from blood. The source of these receptors is a human donor in good health.

V gene TRBV7-9 combines with J gene TRBJ1-2, with 11 bases matching TRBD1. Trimming removed 5 bases from V and 2 bases from J; junction bases left unmatched: 4. Germline loops: CDR1 SEHNR, CDR2 FQNEAQ (reference sequence). This CDR3 region has 15 residues. CDR3 protein: CASSRGQGGNYGYTF. In DNA, the CDR3 is TGTGCCAGCAGCCGGGGACAGGGGGGAAACTATGGCTACACCTTC.

This clone has a single count. V and J are TRBV6-5 and TRBJ1-2, with no clear D. The CDR3 loop spans 14 amino acids. Trimming removed 8 bases from V and 4 bases from J, with 17 bases in between. Per the germline V gene, CDR1 is MNHEY and CDR2 is SVGAGI. CDR3 region: CASGGRRPLYGYTF. CDR3 sequence (DNA): TGTGCCAGCGGAGGCAGGAGACCGCTCTATGGCTACACCTTC.

V is TRBV4-2 and J is TRBJ2-4, with D possibly matching TRBD2 (6 bases). V lost 0 bases to trimming and J lost 6 bases, with 9 bases between them. The germline V gene has CDR1 LGHNA and CDR2 YNFKEQ. This CDR3 spans 14 amino acids. The CDR3 bases are TGTGCCAGCAGCCAAGATCGGGGAGGAAACATTCAGTACTTC. This sequence encodes CASSQDRGGNIQYF.

The chain uses TRBV7-8 and TRBJ2-1; 7 positions match TRBD2. Trimming cost V 4 bases and J 8 bases; bases outside gene matches: 11. Germline values: CDR1 SGHVS, CDR2 FQNEAQ. This CDR3 is built from 15 residues. The CDR3 DNA sequence: TGTGCCAGCAGCTCTAACGGGAGGCCAAGGCATGAGCAGTTCTTC. It specifies CASSSNGRPRHEQFF.

Of note for this clone: A junction end diverges from the germline sequence, so it may reflect a read error. This chain links TRBV7-7 with TRBJ2-1; D may be TRBD1 (5 bases). The V gene's germline CDR1 is SSHAT and CDR2 FNYEAQ (reference sequence). The CDR3 runs 14 residues. CDR3 amino acids: CASSPGPQGREQFF. DNA of the CDR3: TGTGCTAGCAGCCCCGGGCCCCAGGGTAGGGAGCAGTTCTTC.

This chain joins TRBV18 and TRBJ2-5; D perhaps matches TRBD1 (5 bases). Looked up from germline, CDR1 is KGHSH and CDR2 is LQKENI. The CDR3 covers 13 residues. The V gene lost 5 bases and the J gene lost 3 bases, with 10 bases spanning the gap. CDR3 sequence reads: CASSGAGKETQYF. The CDR3 region has the DNA TGTGCCAGCTCAGGGGCAGGGAAAGAGACCCAGTACTTC.

The rearrangement joins TRBV9 to TRBJ2-1, with TRBD2 as a possible D gene (5 bases). The V gene's germline CDR1 is SGDLS and CDR2 YYNGEE. V was pared by 0 bases and J by 2 bases, with 12 bases between. The CDR3 consists of 16 residues. CDR3 sequence: CASSVDWGEPYNEQFF. As DNA, the CDR3 is TGTGCCAGCAGCGTAGATTGGGGAGAGCCCTACAATGAGCAGTTCTTC.

The CDR3 loop is CASSLSDGLRGYGYTF. In DNA form, the CDR3 reads TGTGCCAGCAGCTTATCTGATGGCCTTCGAGGGTATGGCTACACCTTC. V usage is TRBV11-2 and J usage is TRBJ1-2; no clear D. This CDR3 contains 16 residues. Trimming left V 2 bases short and J 5 bases short, with 18 bases between. Looked up from germline, CDR1 is SGHAT and CDR2 is FQNNGV.

This clone was seen a single time. The chain joins TRBV4-3 to TRBJ2-3; D remains unclear. Germline V gene lookup returns CDR1 LGHNA and CDR2 YSLEER. Trimming cost V 0 bases and J 8 bases, with 6 bases left between them. The CDR3 covers 12 residues. Written as DNA, the CDR3 is TGCGCCAGCAGCCAAGATTTAGGTACGCAGTATTTT. The encoded protein is CASSQDLGTQYF.

The chain recombines TRBV4-2 with TRBJ1-6; no firm D call. Looked up from germline, CDR1 is LGHNA and CDR2 is YNFKEQ. Trimming shortened V by 3 bases and J by 5 bases, and 17 bases separated the two germline ends. The CDR3 is 17 amino acids. CDR3 region: CASSQKIGPRDNSPLHF. In nucleotides, the CDR3 is TGTGCCAGCAGCCAGAAGATTGGGCCACGAGATAATTCACCCCTCCACTTT.

The count of this clone is one. The CDR3 loop reads CASSPHLPSSGAPPEQYF. CDR3 in DNA: TGTGCCAGCAGCCCACACCTACCGTCTAGCGGTGCTCCCCCCGAGCAGTACTTC. The rearrangement joins TRBV9 to TRBJ2-7, with TRBD2 identical over 7 bases. The J segment lost 6 bases and the V segment lost 4 bases, leaving 22 bases of the junction unmatched. Germline V CDR1 and CDR2: SGDLS, YYNGEE. CDR3 length: 18 amino acids.

The chain combines TRBV6-5 with TRBJ1-1; D ambiguous. The CDR3 runs to 14 residues. The germline CDR1 and CDR2 sequences are MNHEY and SVGAGI. Trimming took 5 bases from V and 5 from J, leaving 15 bases between them. This CDR3 reads CASSTSRRRTEAFF. In nucleotides, the CDR3 is TGTGCCAGCAGTACCTCGCGTAGGAGGACTGAAGCTTTCTTT.

The sample holds one count of this clone. J is TRBJ2-7 and V is TRBV5-6; tentative D call: TRBD2 (5 bases). Germline values: CDR1 SGHDT, CDR2 YYEEEE. V was trimmed by 1 base and J by 5 bases, leaving 16 bases between them. The CDR3 covers 15 residues. CDR3 sequence (DNA): TGTGCCAGCAGCTTGATATTGAGTGGGGAGAACGAGCAGTACTTC. Protein: CASSLILSGENEQYF.

The genes are TRBV19 and TRBJ1-6; 7 bases are shared with TRBD1. This CDR3 spans 17 amino acids. After removal of 5 bases from V and 3 bases from J, the junction contained 10 bases not matched to a gene. The germline V gene encodes CDR1 LNHDA and CDR2 SQIVND (reference sequence). The CDR3 DNA reads TGTGCCAGTAGTGGAGTACAGGGACAGAGCTATAATTCACCCCTCCACTTT. It specifies CASSGVQGQSYNSPLHF.

This sequence joins TRBV5-1 and TRBJ1-1, with 8 positions matching TRBD1. Germline lookup yields CDR1 SGHRS and CDR2 YFSETQ. Germline trimming cut 0 bases from V and 4 bases from J; bases unmatched to any gene: 11. The CDR3 has 17 residues. The CDR3 nucleotides are TGCGCCAGCAGCTTGGGTAGGCCCGGACAGGGTGGCACTGAAGCTTTCTTT. This sequence encodes CASSLGRPGQGGTEAFF.

This chain uses TRBV11-3 with TRBJ2-7, with D perhaps TRBD2 (6 bases). This CDR3 spans 12 amino acids. Trimming cost V 6 bases and J 6 bases, with 12 bases left between them. CDR1 is SGHNT, CDR2 YENEEA, per germline. This chain's CDR3 is CASRGAGSEQYF. The CDR3 bases are TGTGCCAGCAGGGGTGCGGGGTCCGAGCAGTACTTC.

The chain couples TRBV30 to TRBJ2-1, with D unresolved. Trimming took 5 bases from V and 11 from J, leaving 7 bases between them. CDR1 GTSNPN and CDR2 SVGIG come from the germline V gene (reference sequence). This CDR3 comprises 9 residues. This chain's CDR3 is CAWGPQQFF. CDR3 DNA: TGTGCCTGGGGGCCACAGCAGTTCTTC.

The chain employs TRBV6-1 and TRBJ1-1; tentative D call: TRBD1 (6 bases). The V end lost 8 bases, the J end lost 0 bases, and 10 bases lay between the germline ends. Germline lookup yields CDR1 MNHNS and CDR2 SASEGT. The CDR3 consists of 13 residues. The CDR3 coding sequence is TGTGCCAGCGCAGGGGCCTTGAACACTGAAGCTTTCTTT. Translated: CASAGALNTEAFF.

The chain couples TRBV18 to TRBJ2-1, with D unclear. V lost 1 base and J 8 bases, leaving 3 bases between the germline ends. Germline V lookup: CDR1 KGHSH, CDR2 LQKENI. CDR3 length: 11 residues. This CDR3 is CASSPQDEQFF. CDR3 sequence (DNA): TGTGCCAGCTCACCACAGGATGAGCAGTTCTTC.